One sample yielded the 10 T cell receptor beta chains listed below, sequenced in a study of T cell repertoires in cytomegalovirus infection. TCRdb reprocessed the reads via MiXCR and lists one record per CDR3 protein. Of 150,000 or so distinct CDR3 sequences in the sample, about 22% were seen once. Their recognized antigens are unknown. The sequencing used CD8+ T cells from cultured PBMCs, collected from culture after CMV antigen stimulation. These receptors originate from a human donor in good health (CMV status not recorded). Some clones in this sample may be carry-over from other donors' samples.

The CDR3 protein is CASSLVGQGDYGYTF. The CDR3 DNA reads as TGTGCCAGCAGCTTAGTAGGACAGGGAGACTATGGCTACACCTTC. V is TRBV7-9 and J is TRBJ1-2; 8 bases agree with TRBD1. Trimming at V came to 1 base and at J to 3 bases, leaving 4 bases not matched to a gene. The germline CDR1 and CDR2 sequences are SEHNR and FQNEAQ (reference sequence). The CDR3 consists of 15 residues. The whole variable domain, filled in from reference TRBV7-9 and TRBJ1-2, reads DTGVSQNPRHKITKRGQNVTFRCDPISEHNRLYWYRQTLGQGPEFLTYFQNEAQLEKSRLLSDRFSAERPKGSFSTLEIQRTEQGDSAMYLCASSLVGQGDYGYTFGSGTRLTVV.

The table lists this clonotype with a few counts. The chain carries TRBV4-2 and TRBJ1-5, with a weak D call TRBD1 (5 bases). CDR1 is LGHNA and CDR2 is YNFKEQ in the germline V gene. CDR3 size: 13 residues. The V end lost 1 base, the J end lost 7 bases, and 8 bases lay between the germline ends. CDR3 sequence reads: CASSQGGAQPQHF. In DNA, the CDR3 is TGTGCCAGCAGCCAAGGAGGGGCCCAGCCCCAGCATTTT.

This clonotype was picked up many times. The chain combines TRBV7-2 with TRBJ2-4; TRBD1 matches 9 bases. Per the germline V gene, CDR1 is SGHTA and CDR2 is FQGNSA. The CDR3 contains 18 residues. The trim removed 6 bases at V and 0 bases at J, leaving 12 bases unmatched. Here the CDR3 DNA reads TGTGCCAGCAGTCTTCGGGACAGGGACTACGTAGCCAAAAACATTCAGTACTTC. This codes for CASSLRDRDYVAKNIQYF. The whole variable domain, remainder taken from reference TRBV7-2 and TRBJ2-4, is GAGVSQSPSNKVTEKGKDVELRCDPISGHTALYWYRQSLGQGLEFLIYFQGNSAPDKSGLPSDRFSAERTGGSVSTLTIQRTQQEDSAVYLCASSLRDRDYVAKNIQYFGAGTRLSVL.

This clonotype has only one observation. The J gene is TRBJ1-6, the V gene TRBV14; D gene unclear. V lost 3 bases to trimming and J lost 4 bases, with 16 bases between them. CDR1 is SGHDN and CDR2 is FVKESK in the germline V gene. The CDR3 is made up of 17 amino acids. CDR3 nucleotide sequence: TGTGCCAGCAGCCAGGCCCACCGCCTTAGTTATAATTCACCCCTCCACTTT. Protein product: CASSQAHRLSYNSPLHF.

This clonotype came up a few times. This chain uses TRBV7-9 with TRBJ2-7; unclear D gene. V was clipped by 6 bases and J by 0 bases, with 9 bases between them. Germline loops: CDR1 SEHNR, CDR2 FQNEAQ (reference sequence). The CDR3 spans 13 residues. The DNA of the CDR3 is TGTGCCAGCAGTTCTGATAGCTCCTACGAGCAGTACTTC. Translating it yields CASSSDSSYEQYF. The full variable domain, in which reference TRBV7-9 and TRBJ2-7 provide the parts outside the CDR3, is DTGVSQNPRHKITKRGQNVTFRCDPISEHNRLYWYRQTLGQGPEFLTYFQNEAQLEKSRLLSDRFSAERPKGSFSTLEIQRTEQGDSAMYLCASSSDSSYEQYFGPGTRLTVT.

The genes are TRBV12-3 or TRBV12-4 and TRBJ2-7, with a weak D call TRBD2 (7 bases). This CDR3 has 14 amino acids. With 3 bases removed from V and 5 bases from J, the gap between germline ends came to 14 bases. DNA for the CDR3: TGTGCCAGCAGTTTTGCGGGGGCCTCGGACGAGCAGTACTTC. Its protein is CASSFAGASDEQYF.

The chain couples TRBV7-2 to TRBJ1-2, with D possibly matching TRBD1 (5 bases). Germline CDR1 SGHTA, CDR2 FQGNSA. The V end was cut by 3 bases, the J end by 6 bases, with 17 bases between. CDR3 length: 15 amino acids. In nucleotides, the CDR3 is TGTGCCAGCAGCTTCCTGGGGCGCTTAATCGATGGCTACACCTTC. This encodes CASSFLGRLIDGYTF.

This clonotype was observed a few times. The chain employs TRBV25-1 and TRBJ2-7, with 7 bases identical to TRBD2. The germline CDR1 and CDR2 sequences are MGHDK and SYGVNS. This CDR3 region has 14 residues. V lost 4 bases and J lost 4; bases outside the gene matches: 7. Here the CDR3 DNA reads TGTGCCAGCAGTGCCGCCCTCGGGGGGTACGAGCAGTACTTC. Protein product: CASSAALGGYEQYF.

This clonotype was picked up many times. The chain uses TRBV7-2 and TRBJ1-1, with TRBD1 matching over 7 bases. V dropped 5 bases and J dropped 0; count of bases not matched to a gene: 9. Germline CDR1 is SGHTA and CDR2 is FQGNSA. The CDR3 spans 16 residues. This CDR3 is CASSPVPGQLNTEAFF. CDR3 DNA sequence: TGTGCCAGCAGCCCCGTCCCGGGACAGCTGAACACTGAAGCTTTCTTT.

V gene TRBV7-2 combines with J gene TRBJ2-1; 13 nucleotides align to TRBD2. CDR3 length equals 14 residues. CDR1 and CDR2 (germline): SGHTA, FQGNSA. With V trimmed by 5 bases and J by 6 bases, 1 base remained unmatched. The CDR3 is CASSRTSGSNEQFF. In DNA, the CDR3 is TGTGCCAGCAGCCGGACTAGCGGGAGCAATGAGCAGTTCTTC. The variable domain in full, with the rest retrieved from reference TRBV7-2 and TRBJ2-1, is GAGVSQSPSNKVTEKGKDVELRCDPISGHTALYWYRQSLGQGLEFLIYFQGNSAPDKSGLPSDRFSAERTGGSVSTLTIQRTQQEDSAVYLCASSRTSGSNEQFFGPGTRLTVL.